The 32 T cell receptor beta chains below all came from one sample that was sequenced in a study of regulatory T cells in long-lasting Graves disease. The time point was: newly diagnosed GD, antithyroid drugs for less than 3 months. PBMCs were the source of the RNA used for TCR sequencing. Both iRepertoire HTBI primers and Arm-PCR of CDR3 regions were used to build the TCR beta libraries. TCRdb independently ran MiXCR on the multiplex PCR reads; one entry per CDR3 protein. The sample consists of some 320,000 distinct CDR3 sequences, about 18% of them appearing once. Sequencing used peripheral blood mononuclear cells (PBMCs), obtained at new diagnosis, from a patient treated with antithyroid drugs. The receptors come from a female donor with Graves disease.

About this clonotype itself: This may come from a read error, since a much larger clone is one base off. This chain joins TRBV6-2 or TRBV6-3 and TRBJ1-2; D gene ambiguous. Per the germline V gene, CDR1 is MNHEY and CDR2 is SVGEGT. Trimming removed 8 bases at V and 8 bases at J, with 12 bases between. The CDR3 covers 11 residues. The CDR3, as DNA: TGTGCCAGCGGTCCCCAAGAGGGCTACACCTTC. Translated, it gives CASGPQEGYTF.

In this sample, this clonotype turned up a few times. The CDR3 sequence: CASSGGISTNTGELFF. The CDR3 coding sequence is TGTGCCAGCAGCGGGGGGATAAGTACGAACACCGGGGAGCTGTTTTTT. The chain has TRBV9 and TRBJ2-2; the D call may be TRBD1 or TRBD2 (5 bases each). The V end lost 3 bases, the J end lost 0 bases, and 12 bases lay between the germline ends. The CDR3 runs 16 residues. Germline V gene lookup returns CDR1 SGDLS and CDR2 YYNGEE.

The chain employs TRBV7-2 and TRBJ2-2; 9 bases align to TRBD2. Trimming cost V 3 bases and J 3 bases; bases outside gene matches: 8. The CDR3 totals 17 residues. Germline-derived CDR1 and CDR2 are SGHTA and FQGNSA. The CDR3 DNA follows: TGTGCCAGCAGCTTGGGCGGGAGGGCTAGGGACACCGGGGAGCTGTTTTTT. Amino acid sequence: CASSLGGRARDTGELFF. The variable domain in full, completed from reference TRBV7-2 and TRBJ2-2, reads GAGVSQSPSNKVTEKGKDVELRCDPISGHTALYWYRQSLGQGLEFLIYFQGNSAPDKSGLPSDRFSAERTGGSVSTLTIQRTQQEDSAVYLCASSLGGRARDTGELFFGEGSRLTVL.

This clonotype has at least ten counts. The chain couples TRBV20-1 to TRBJ2-7, with TRBD2 matching 13 bases. This CDR3 contains 17 residues. The V segment lost 3 bases and the J segment 3 bases; nucleotides outside the gene matches: 11. Germline CDR1 is DFQATT and CDR2 is SNEGSKA (reference sequence). This chain's CDR3 is CSASPTSGRPQGYEQYF. Here the CDR3 DNA reads TGCAGTGCTAGCCCGACTAGCGGGAGGCCCCAGGGCTACGAGCAGTACTTC.

In its sample, this clonotype was seen many times. This sequence joins TRBV18 and TRBJ1-1; TRBD1 matches at 7 bases. With V trimmed by 3 bases and J by 2 bases, 12 bases remained unmatched. Germline V lookup: CDR1 KGHSH, CDR2 LQKENI. The CDR3 runs to 17 residues. In nucleotides, the CDR3 is TGTGCCAGCTCACCGACAGGGACTCATTACCCTAACACTGAAGCTTTCTTT. It specifies CASSPTGTHYPNTEAFF.

This chain links TRBV6-5 with TRBJ2-7; 14 bases are shared with TRBD2. This CDR3 has 16 residues. Germline lookup yields CDR1 MNHEY and CDR2 SVGAGI. J gave up 3 bases and V 4 bases, and 5 bases lay outside the gene matches. In nucleotides, the CDR3 is TGTGCCAGCAGTTCGGGACTAGCGGGAGACCTCTACGAGCAGTACTTC. It is translated as CASSSGLAGDLYEQYF.

The chain links TRBV29-1 to TRBJ2-7; D is possibly TRBD1 (6 bases). Germline V gene sequence: CDR1 SQVTM, CDR2 ANQGSEA. This CDR3 region has 12 residues. With 5 bases removed from V and 2 bases from J, the gap between germline ends came to 10 bases. DNA of the CDR3: TGCAGCGTTCGCGAGGGGGCCTACGAGCAGTACTTC. Translated: CSVREGAYEQYF.

The table lists this clonotype with many counts. The V call is TRBV2, the J call TRBJ2-2; 12 bases agree with TRBD2. The CDR3 has 16 amino acids. Germline V gene data show CDR1 as SNHLY and CDR2 as FYNNEI. The CDR3 DNA sequence: TGTGGCGGAACAGGCCCGACTAGCGGGAGTCCCGGGGAGCTGTTTTTT. Amino acids: CGGTGPTSGSPGELFF.

At least ten counts were recorded for this clonotype. The chain carries TRBV19 and TRBJ2-7, with TRBD2 identical over 11 bases. The CDR3 is 13 residues long. In germline, CDR1 is LNHDA, CDR2 SQIVND (reference sequence). V lost 9 bases to trimming and J lost 6 bases; unmatched junction nucleotides: 7. The CDR3 nucleotides read TGTGCCAGCCGACTAGCGGGAAGGGGCGAGCAGTACTTC. This codes for CASRLAGRGEQYF.

This clonotype occurred many times. The chain combines TRBV14 with TRBJ1-6; 7 bases align to TRBD1. J gave up 7 bases and V 4 bases, and 10 bases lay outside the gene matches. Germline-derived CDR1 and CDR2 are SGHDN and FVKESK. The CDR3 is made up of 16 amino acids. CDR3 in DNA: TGTGCCAGCAGCCTCCGACAGGGAGTAGGGAATTCACCCCTCCACTTT. Residues: CASSLRQGVGNSPLHF. Drawing the rest from reference TRBV14 and TRBJ1-6, the complete variable domain is EAGVTQFPSHSVIEKGQTVTLRCDPISGHDNLYWYRRVMGKEIKFLLHFVKESKQDESGMPNNRFLAERTGGTYSTLKVQPAELEDSGVYFCASSLRQGVGNSPLHFGNGTRLTVT.

Comments on this clonotype: Since a far larger clone is one base different, this is likely a read error. The rearrangement links TRBV11-3 to TRBJ2-1; D remains unclear. The CDR3 totals 13 residues. CDR1 and CDR2 (germline): SGHNT, YENEEA. CDR3 DNA sequence: TGTGCCAGCAGCTACGGCGGAAACAATGAGCAGTTATTC. This translates into CASSYGGNNEQLF.

This clonotype showed up many times. The chain carries TRBV30 and TRBJ1-6, with D possibly being TRBD1 (6 bases). The CDR3 has 15 residues. CDR1 is GTSNPN and CDR2 is SVGIG in the germline V gene (reference sequence). V lost 0 bases, J lost 6 bases, and 12 bases lay in between. The CDR3 DNA follows: TGTGCCTGGAGTGTAAGGGGGACTGTTAATTCACCCCTCCACTTT. Translation gives CAWSVRGTVNSPLHF.

This clonotype was recorded many times. The chain couples TRBV2 to TRBJ1-2, with no clear D. V lost 5 bases, J lost 7 bases, and 11 bases lay in between. Germline values: CDR1 SNHLY, CDR2 FYNNEI. The CDR3 is 12 residues long. As DNA, the CDR3 is TGTGCCAGCAGTAACCAGTTAGGTGGCTACACCTTC. Translation: CASSNQLGGYTF.

This clonotype was counted at least ten times. The chain links TRBV5-1 to TRBJ2-7, with D unclear. The CDR3 consists of 15 residues. Trimming removed 1 base from V and 0 bases from J, with 11 bases in between. Looked up from germline, CDR1 is SGHRS and CDR2 is YFSETQ. CDR3 loop: CASSLIAQSSYEQYF. The CDR3 DNA reads TGCGCCAGCAGCTTGATAGCACAGAGCTCCTACGAGCAGTACTTC.

With regard to this clonotype: Since a much larger clone is just one base distant, this may be a read error. V is TRBV10-3 and J is TRBJ2-5; weak D call: TRBD1 (5 bases). Germline V gene data show CDR1 as ENHRY and CDR2 as SYGVKD. Trimming removed 0 bases at V and 11 bases at J, with 22 bases between. This CDR3 has 16 amino acids. This CDR3 is CAISESEGAHPIEQYF. In nucleotides, the CDR3 is TGTGCCATCAGTGAGTCTGAAGGGGCACACCCCATAGAGCAGTACTTC.

In its sample, this clonotype was seen many times. The chain uses TRBV27 and TRBJ2-3; D unclear. Deletions cut 4 bases from V and 2 bases from J, with 10 bases between. CDR3 length equals 14 residues. Germline CDR1 and CDR2: MNHEY and SMNVEV (reference sequence). The CDR3 reads CASSYHRLTDTQYF. CDR3 bases: TGTGCCAGCAGTTACCACCGACTCACAGATACGCAGTATTTT.

There are a few counts of this clonotype. This may come from a read error, since a much larger clone is one base off. This chain uses TRBV11-2 with TRBJ2-7, with 10 bases lining up with TRBD1. Germline V gives CDR1 SGHAT, CDR2 FQNNGV. The CDR3 is made up of 16 amino acids. Here the CDR3 DNA reads TGTGCCAGCAGCCGTGGGACAGGGGAGATCTCCTACGAGCGGTACTTC. It codes for CASSRGTGEISYERYF. The complete variable domain, with remaining parts taken from reference TRBV11-2 and TRBJ2-7, reads EAGVAQSPRYKIIEKRQSVAFWCNPISGHATLYWYQQILGQGPKLLIQFQNNGVVDDSQLPKDRFSAERLKGVDSTLKIQPAKLEDSAVYLCASSRGTGEISYERYFGPGTRLTVT.

Comment on this clonotype: Only one base separates this from a far larger clonotype, so it likely reflects a read error. CDR3 region: CASGWRGIDSPLRF. The CDR3 DNA is TGTGCCTCCGGGTGGCGGGGGATAGATTCACCCCTCCGCTTT. The chain links TRBV11-3 to TRBJ1-6; weak D call: TRBD1 (5 bases). The CDR3 contains 14 residues. Germline CDR1 and CDR2: SGHNT and YENEEA.

This clonotype was detected only a few times. The chain has TRBV15 and TRBJ1-6; no definite D call. The CDR3 consists of 14 residues. The germline V and J ends were trimmed by 3 bases and 6 bases, with 9 bases remaining between them. Germline values: CDR1 LNHNV, CDR2 YYDKDF (reference sequence). For the CDR3, the DNA is TGTGCCACCAGCAGGGGTACCAGTAATTCACCCCTCCACTTT. This sequence encodes CATSRGTSNSPLHF.

The table lists this clonotype with many counts. The rearrangement links TRBV28 to TRBJ2-1; D not resolved. The CDR3 runs 12 residues. Trimming took 6 bases from V and 7 from J, leaving 10 bases between them. Germline CDR1 and CDR2: MDHEN and SYDVKM. The CDR3 DNA reads as TGTGCCAGCAGGACCGACGGAAATGAGCAGTTCTTC. Residues: CASRTDGNEQFF.

This clonotype was seen a few times. The rearrangement links TRBV4-1 to TRBJ1-6; no firm D call. Between the trimmed V and J ends, which lost 8 bases and 4 bases, there was a span of 15 bases. The CDR3 consists of 15 residues. The germline gives CDR1 MGHRA, CDR2 YSYEKL. The CDR3 sequence is CASLPDVSYNSPLHF. CDR3 bases: TGCGCCAGCCTCCCAGATGTTTCGTATAATTCACCCCTCCACTTT.

The gene calls are TRBV5-6 and TRBJ2-1; 9 nucleotides align to TRBD1. V trimming: 1 base; J trimming: 5 bases; junction bases outside the gene matches: 10. The length of the CDR3 is 17 residues. CDR1 SGHDT and CDR2 YYEEEE come from the germline V gene. CDR3 bases: TGTGCCAGCAGCTTGTATCCGGGACAGGGAGGTGACAATGAGCAGTTCTTC. Protein: CASSLYPGQGGDNEQFF. Drawing the rest from reference TRBV5-6 and TRBJ2-1, the complete variable domain is DAGVTQSPTHLIKTRGQQVTLRCSPKSGHDTVSWYQQALGQGPQFIFQYYEEEERQRGNFPDRFSGHQFPNYSSELNVNALLLGDSALYLCASSLYPGQGGDNEQFFGPGTRLTVL.

The chain employs TRBV29-1 and TRBJ2-7; 14 nucleotides match TRBD2. The J segment lost 5 bases and the V segment lost 6 bases, leaving 9 bases of the junction unmatched. The CDR3 totals 15 residues. Looked up from germline, CDR1 is SQVTM and CDR2 is ANQGSEA. CDR3 DNA sequence: TGCAGCGTGGGAGGTGGGACTAGCGGGAGCCACGAGCAGTACTTC. Its translation is CSVGGGTSGSHEQYF.

This clonotype has a count of ten or more. The chain employs TRBV12-3 or TRBV12-4 and TRBJ2-1; possible D gene TRBD2, 6 bases. The CDR3 spans 13 residues. With 8 bases removed from V and 10 bases from J, the gap between germline ends came to 18 bases. The CDR3 DNA reads as TGTGCCAGCGGCCGGCTAGCGAAGGGGGAGCAGTTCTTC. Protein product: CASGRLAKGEQFF.

The chain combines TRBV29-1 with TRBJ2-2; D not certain. The CDR3 sequence is 15 residues long. V was cut by 1 base and J by 6 bases, with 15 bases left in between. Germline V CDR1 and CDR2: SQVTM, ANQGSEA. The CDR3: CSVEAGSPRPGELFF. CDR3 DNA sequence: TGCAGCGTTGAAGCAGGATCGCCGCGGCCCGGGGAGCTGTTTTTT.

This clonotype was observed at least ten times. This chain joins TRBV18 and TRBJ2-7; TRBD1 aligns across 11 bases. The germline V gene has CDR1 KGHSH and CDR2 LQKENI. Trimming removed 5 bases from V and 4 bases from J; junction bases left unmatched: 4. There are 14 residues in the CDR3. This CDR3 is CASSIRDRGYEQYF. In nucleotides, the CDR3 is TGTGCCAGCTCAATCCGGGACAGGGGGTACGAGCAGTACTTC. Using reference TRBV18 and TRBJ2-7 for the parts outside the CDR3, the full variable domain is NAGVMQNPRHLVRRRGQEARLRCSPMKGHSHVYWYRQLPEEGLKFMVYLQKENIIDESGMPKERFSAEFPKEGPSILRIQQVVRGDSAAYFCASSIRDRGYEQYFGPGTRLTVT.

This clonotype was recorded at least ten times. The chain has TRBV14 and TRBJ2-2; D gene uncertain. V lost 4 bases and J lost 2, with 8 bases in between. In germline, CDR1 is SGHDN, CDR2 FVKESK. The CDR3 runs 14 residues. For the CDR3, the DNA is TGTGCCAGCAGCCCAGGTTATAACACCGGGGAGCTGTTTTTT. It yields the protein CASSPGYNTGELFF.

This clonotype was counted ten times or more. The CDR3 region is CASSIGRMWDNEQFF. CDR3 bases: TGTGCCAGTAGTATCGGGAGGATGTGGGACAATGAGCAGTTCTTC. The rearrangement joins TRBV19 to TRBJ2-1; 7 positions agree with TRBD2. V lost 3 bases and J lost 5; bases outside the gene matches: 7. Germline values: CDR1 LNHDA, CDR2 SQIVND (reference sequence). The CDR3 totals 15 residues.

At least ten counts were recorded for this clonotype. The chain carries TRBV11-2 and TRBJ2-3, with TRBD1 matching over 9 bases. V dropped 5 bases and J dropped 1; count of bases not matched to a gene: 4. The CDR3 covers 15 residues. The germline gives CDR1 SGHAT, CDR2 FQNNGV. This chain's CDR3 is CASSLTGGRTDTQYF. CDR3 bases: TGTGCCAGCAGCCTCACAGGGGGCCGCACAGATACGCAGTATTTT.

This clonotype was counted ten times or more. V gene TRBV12-5 combines with J gene TRBJ2-1, with D maybe TRBD2 (5 bases). The V end lost 2 bases, the J end lost 4 bases, and 9 bases lay between the germline ends. The CDR3 covers 14 residues. Germline V CDR1 and CDR2: LGHNT, FRNRAP. The CDR3 nucleotides are TGTGCTAGTGGTTTGCCACGCGGGTACAATGAGCAGTTCTTC. Protein sequence: CASGLPRGYNEQFF.

This clonotype was recorded at least ten times. The chain is built from TRBV12-3 or TRBV12-4 and TRBJ1-4; 12 bases match TRBD1. The CDR3 runs to 14 residues. With V trimmed by 6 bases and J by 7 bases, 3 bases remained unmatched. In DNA, the CDR3 is TGTGCCAGCAGCTGGGACAGGGGGCGTGAAAAACTGTTTTTT. Translating gives CASSWDRGREKLFF.

This clonotype was detected ten times or more. The chain links TRBV6-1 to TRBJ1-5, with 8 bases fitting TRBD1. There are 14 residues in the CDR3. J gave up 6 bases and V 7 bases, and 8 bases lay outside the gene matches. Looked up from germline, CDR1 is MNHNS and CDR2 is SASEGT. The CDR3 region has the DNA TGTGCCAGCATGACGCAGGGGGCTTTTCAGCCCCAGCATTTT. Its translation is CASMTQGAFQPQHF.